The subject of this entry is one T cell receptor (beta chain). Its antigen is still unknown. CDR3 length: 11 amino acids. Germline-derived CDR1 and CDR2 are MDHEN and SYDVKM. The V end was cut by 4 bases, the J end by 3 bases, with 4 bases between. The data derive from a study of cytomegalovirus exposure and HLA in healthy donors. Looking at the study overall: The study placed about four fifths of its roughly 400 genotyped donors in the Caucasian-associated ancestry cluster.

Study results and limitations: The authors confirmed in vitro that a few CMV-associated chains were specific for CMV antigens.

With 60 Vbeta and 13 Jbeta primers, the PCR was carried out. TCRdb's table, derived via immunoSEQ multiplex PCR, lists solely in-frame clones and lacks some. This sample has about 260,000 clones, with roughly two thirds found just once. Sequencing was carried out using PBMCs. The TCR comes from a female donor in good health and CMV-seronegative. V and J are TRBV28 and TRBJ2-7; unclear D gene. DNA of the CDR3: TGTGCCAGCAGTTCCATCTACGAGCAGTACTTC. Translation: CASSSIYEQYF.